These T cell receptor beta chains were read from a single sample in a study of shared clonotypes between healthy human individuals. Data came from immunoSEQ multiplex PCR; TCRdb stores just in-frame clones and leaves some out. Of 650,000 to 700,000 clones in the sample, 90% are singletons; the top ten hold 30% to 40%. The specimen was memory CD8+ T cells from PBMCs. The receptors derive from a man aged 18 to 35 in good health. Some clones in this sample may be carry-over from other donors' samples. Both conserved end residues are part of each CDR3. D genes are given only for firm matches. Clone size appears in some rows only: once, few, many, or a class for an expanded clone.

d_gene | j_gene | abundance | v_gene | CDR3nt | CDR3aa
. | TRBJ2-5 | . | TRBV30 | TGTGCCTGGAGTGGGGGGGAGACCCAGTACTTC | CAWSGGETQYF
TRBD2 | TRBJ2-3 | . | TRBV6-4 | TGTGCCAGCAGTCTGACAGCGGGGGACGCCGTGGATACGCAGTATTTT | CASSLTAGDAVDTQYF
. | TRBJ1-1 | . | TRBV6-6 | TGTGCCAGCAGTTACTCCTTGGACACGAACACTGAAGCTTTCTTT | CASSYSLDTNTEAFF
TRBD2 | TRBJ2-2 | . | TRBV7-2 | TGTGCCAGCACCCTAGCGGATTACACCGGGGAGCTGTTTTTT | CASTLADYTGELFF
. | TRBJ1-1 | . | TRBV5-1 | TGCGCCAGCAGCCCAGGAAGGGGCGCTGAAGCTTTCTTT | CASSPGRGAEAFF
. | TRBJ1-1 | . | TRBV6-5 | TGTGCCAGCAGTTACTTGGTCGACACTGAAGCTTTCTTT | CASSYLVDTEAFF
. | TRBJ2-7 | once | TRBV2 | TGTGCCAGCAGTGAAGATTACGAGCAGTACTTC | CASSEDYEQYF
. | TRBJ2-2 | . | TRBV5-1 | TGCGCCAGCAGCTTGGTAGTTCGGGCGAACACCGGGGAGCTGTTTTTT | CASSLVVRANTGELFF
. | TRBJ2-1 | . | TRBV9 | TGTGCCAGCAGCGTAGACGTGGGAGAGCAGTTCTTC | CASSVDVGEQFF
. | TRBJ1-2 | . | TRBV5-4 | TGTGCCAGCACTTGGGACGGGGTCTATGGCTACACCTTC | CASTWDGVYGYTF
. | TRBJ1-1 | . | TRBV4-1 | TGCGCCAGCAGCCACCCCACTTGGGCACAGGGTGGGAACACTGAAGCTTTCTTT | CASSHPTWAQGGNTEAFF
TRBD2 | TRBJ2-1 | . | TRBV27 | TGTGCCAGCAGTCATAAACTAGCGGGAGTCAAAAATGAGCAGTTCTTC | CASSHKLAGVKNEQFF
. | TRBJ2-7 | . | TRBV6-5 | TGTGCCAGCAGTCTGGTGGGTGGGTACGAGCAGTACTTC | CASSLVGGYEQYF
. | TRBJ2-7 | . | TRBV29-1 | TGCAGCGTCTCGGGACATCCCTACGAGCAGTACTTC | CSVSGHPYEQYF
. | TRBJ2-1 | many | TRBV28 | TGTGCCAGCAGTCCTCTAGCGCCAAGGGAGAATGAGCAGTTCTTC | CASSPLAPRENEQFF
. | TRBJ2-2 | . | TRBV6-5 | TGTGCCAGCAGTACGGGACTTTTCACCGGGGAGCTGTTTTTT | CASSTGLFTGELFF
TRBD2 | TRBJ2-1 | . | TRBV30 | TGTGCCTGGAGTGTGCGCATCTCTGGCGGGAGGGTCGATGAGCAGTTCTTC | CAWSVRISGGRVDEQFF
. | TRBJ1-1 | few | TRBV7-9 | TGTGCCAGCAGCTTAACGAGGGTTGAAGCTTTCTTT | CASSLTRVEAFF
TRBD1 | TRBJ2-1 | . | TRBV28 | TGTGCCAGCAGTCTACTACTAGACAGGGTCTCCTACAATGAGCAGTTCTTC | CASSLLLDRVSYNEQFF
TRBD2 | TRBJ2-7 | . | TRBV9 | TGTGCCAGCAGCAGGGGGACTAGCGGGAGGGATGAGCAGTACTTC | CASSRGTSGRDEQYF
. | TRBJ2-1 | . | TRBV11-2 | TGTGCCAGCAGCCCCAGCGGACCCTACAATGAGCAGTTCTTC | CASSPSGPYNEQFF
. | TRBJ2-1 | . | TRBV6-4 | TGTGCCAGCAGTGTGTCCATCCCCAATGAGCAGTTCTTC | CASSVSIPNEQFF
TRBD2 | TRBJ2-7 | . | TRBV27 | TGTGCCAGCAGTCCCTCGGGGGGAGTACGCTCCTACGAGCAGTACTTC | CASSPSGGVRSYEQYF
. | TRBJ1-5 | . | TRBV19 | TGTGCCAGTAGTATGGCGGTTAGCAATCAGCCCCAGCATTTT | CASSMAVSNQPQHF
TRBD2 | TRBJ2-1 | . | TRBV15 | TGTGCCACCAGCAGAGGATCCGGGACTAGCGGCAATGAGCAGTTCTTC | CATSRGSGTSGNEQFF
TRBD1 | TRBJ1-1 | . | TRBV13 | TGTGCCAGCAGCTCCACAGGGGAGGCTTTCTTT | CASSSTGEAFF
. | TRBJ2-7 | once | TRBV30 | TGTGCCTGGAGTGTAGTGGGGGATTCCTACGAGCAGTACTTC | CAWSVVGDSYEQYF
TRBD2 | TRBJ2-7 | . | TRBV4-3 | TGCGCCAGCAGCCCGGGACTAGCTAGCTACGAGCAGTACTTC | CASSPGLASYEQYF
. | TRBJ2-7 | . | TRBV7-9 | TGTGCCAGCAGCTTAGAGGCGAAGCAGGGACTCTACGAGCAGTACTTC | CASSLEAKQGLYEQYF
. | TRBJ1-5 | few | TRBV7-9 | TGTGCCAGCAGCTTCAGGGAAGGTCAGCCCCAGCATTTT | CASSFREGQPQHF
TRBD2 | TRBJ2-3 | . | TRBV6-4 | TGTGCCAGCAGTAAAGCGGGAGGCACAGATACGCAGTATTTT | CASSKAGGTDTQYF